The present entry profiles one TCR beta chain with its context. These data are taken from a study of blood T cell repertoires in COVID-19. Across the study: The origin of the acute and convalescent COVID-19 samples was the United States, Italy and Spain. The analysed material was cDNA or gDNA that came from T cells, B-cell-depleted T cells, or PBMCs.

The CDR3 contains 16 residues. V lost 3 bases and J lost 0, with 15 bases in between. The germline gives CDR1 SNHLY, CDR2 FYNNEI. Clones were read by immunoSEQ multiplex PCR, and TCRdb kept only the in-frame ones, dropping some. This sample carries 150,000 to 200,000 clones, roughly 89% of them seen once, and the ten largest clones take 0.62%. J is TRBJ2-7 and V is TRBV2, with TRBD2 as a possible D gene (5 bases). This receptor was taken from a man in his forties or fifties with acute or convalescent COVID-19. The sample was peripheral blood. The CDR3 DNA reads as TGTGCCAGCAGTGAGTCTCGGTGGGCGGGCTCCTACGAGCAGTACTTC. Its translation: CASSESRWAGSYEQYF.